A single sample is the source of the 8 T cell receptor beta chains below, sequenced in a study of siplizumab effects on memory and regulatory T cells. Produced via immunoSEQ multiplex PCR; TCRdb's table is partial and in-frame only. The sample contains 50,000 to 70,000 clones, 90% to 97% of which appear only once. The sample comprised naive CD8+ T cells sorted from blood. The receptors derive from a human donor in good health.

V gene TRBV6-5 combines with J gene TRBJ1-2; TRBD1 is a possible D gene (5 bases). The CDR3 extends over 13 amino acids. CDR1 and CDR2 from the germline V gene are MNHEY and SVGAGI. The V end was cut by 7 bases, the J end by 3 bases, with 12 bases between. CDR3 sequence reads: CASTDWGDYGYTF. The CDR3, as DNA: TGTGCCAGCACCGACTGGGGGGACTATGGCTACACCTTC.

This chain connects TRBV25-1 to TRBJ1-2; no clear D. Trimming shortened V by 4 bases and J by 3 bases, and 12 bases separated the two germline ends. CDR1 MGHDK and CDR2 SYGVNS come from the germline V gene. This CDR3 is built from 14 residues. The CDR3 nucleotides read TGTGCCAGCAGTGGGCGCCGGGGAGACTATGGCTACACCTTC. It encodes CASSGRRGDYGYTF.

The chain recombines TRBV7-9 with TRBJ1-3, with D maybe TRBD1 (5 bases). The CDR3 is made up of 16 amino acids. Trimming removed 5 bases from V and 0 bases from J, with 14 bases in between. Germline V gives CDR1 SEHNR, CDR2 FQNEAQ (reference sequence). The CDR3 region has the DNA TGTGCCAGCAGCCTTAGTACAGGAAGCTCTGGAAACACCATATATTTT. It yields the protein CASSLSTGSSGNTIYF.

This chain uses TRBV12-1 with TRBJ2-7; the listed D gene, TRBD2, was not tested against the DNA. TRBV12-1 is tagged as a pseudogene. The CDR3 sequence is 17 residues long. CDR3 sequence reads: CASSQTKRQIDSYEQYF. CDR3 coding DNA: TGTGCCAGCAGCCAAACAAAGCGGCAGATTGACTCCTACGAGCAGTACTTC.

This clone has a single count. This rearrangement joins TRBV9 to TRBJ2-7; the D gene is possibly TRBD1 (6 bases). Germline CDR1 is SGDLS and CDR2 is YYNGEE. V was shortened by 3 bases and J by 2 bases, with 9 bases between the two germline ends. This CDR3 has 13 residues. The CDR3 sequence is CASSAGTPYEQYF. CDR3 bases: TGTGCCAGCAGCGCAGGGACACCCTACGAGCAGTACTTC.

This clone was observed once. This chain links TRBV13 with TRBJ2-7, with D unclear. Trimming took off 10 bases at V and 5 bases at J, with 9 bases between the two ends. Germline CDR1 and CDR2: PRHDT and FYEKMQ (reference sequence). The CDR3 is made up of 10 amino acids. Here the CDR3 reads CATGRDEQYF. CDR3 DNA: TGTGCCACGGGTAGGGACGAGCAGTACTTC. Full variable domain (remainder filled in from reference TRBV13 and TRBJ2-7): AAGVIQSPRHLIKEKRETATLKCYPIPRHDTVYWYQQGPGQDPQFLISFYEKMQSDKGSIPDRFSAQQFSDYHSELNMSSLELGDSALYFCATGRDEQYFGPGTRLTVT.

The chain couples TRBV27 to TRBJ1-6; the D gene is possibly TRBD1 (5 bases). The germline V and J ends were trimmed by 2 bases and 9 bases, with 14 bases remaining between them. The CDR3 covers 15 residues. Germline V gene sequence: CDR1 MNHEY, CDR2 SMNVEV (reference sequence). CDR3 residues: CASSLVRGLSSPLHF. CDR3 sequence (DNA): TGTGCCAGCAGTTTAGTGCGGGGGTTAAGTTCACCCCTCCACTTT.

On this clone itself: This same CDR3 is encoded by further DNA sequences in the sample. The CDR3 nucleotides are TGTGCCAGCAGTCACACAGGGGGGGGCTACACCTTC. Translation gives CASSHTGGGYTF. The V gene is TRBV28, the J gene TRBJ1-2, with 8 bases fitting TRBD1. CDR1 MDHEN and CDR2 SYDVKM come from the germline V gene. V dropped 5 bases and J dropped 8; count of bases not matched to a gene: 4. This CDR3 is built from 12 residues.